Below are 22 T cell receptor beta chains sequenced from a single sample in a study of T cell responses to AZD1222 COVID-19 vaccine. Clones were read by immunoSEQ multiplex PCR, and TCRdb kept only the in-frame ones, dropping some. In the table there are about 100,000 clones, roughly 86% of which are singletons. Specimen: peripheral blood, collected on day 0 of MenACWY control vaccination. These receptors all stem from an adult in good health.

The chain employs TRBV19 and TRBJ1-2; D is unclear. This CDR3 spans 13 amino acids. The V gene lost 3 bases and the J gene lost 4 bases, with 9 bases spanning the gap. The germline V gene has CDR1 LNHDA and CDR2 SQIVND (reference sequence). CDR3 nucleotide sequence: TGTGCCAGTAGTATCTTAGCGTCCTATGGCTACACCTTC. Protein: CASSILASYGYTF.

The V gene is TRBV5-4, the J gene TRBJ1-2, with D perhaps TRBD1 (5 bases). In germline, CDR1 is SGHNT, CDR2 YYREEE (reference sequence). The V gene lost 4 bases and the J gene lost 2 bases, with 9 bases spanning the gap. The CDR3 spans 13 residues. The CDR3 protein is CASSLRQNYGYTF. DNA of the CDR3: TGTGCCAGCAGCCTGAGACAGAACTATGGCTACACCTTC.

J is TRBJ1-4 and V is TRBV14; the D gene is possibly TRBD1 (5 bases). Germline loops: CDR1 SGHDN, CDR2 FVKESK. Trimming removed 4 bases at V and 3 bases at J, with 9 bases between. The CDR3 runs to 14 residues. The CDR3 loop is CASSLGGANEKLFF. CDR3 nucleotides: TGTGCCAGCAGCCTAGGAGGGGCTAATGAAAAACTGTTTTTT.

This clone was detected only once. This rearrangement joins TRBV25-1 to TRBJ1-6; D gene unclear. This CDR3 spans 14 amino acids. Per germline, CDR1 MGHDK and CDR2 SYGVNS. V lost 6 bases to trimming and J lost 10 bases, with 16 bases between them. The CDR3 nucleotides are TGTGCCAGCAGCGAGGTCTCCTGGCAGTCACCCCTCCACTTT. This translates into CASSEVSWQSPLHF. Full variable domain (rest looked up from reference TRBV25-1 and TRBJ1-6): EADIYQTPRYLVIGTGKKITLECSQTMGHDKMYWYQQDPGMELHLIHYSYGVNSTEKGDLSSESTVSRIRTEHFPLTLESARPSHTSQYLCASSEVSWQSPLHFGNGTRLTVT.

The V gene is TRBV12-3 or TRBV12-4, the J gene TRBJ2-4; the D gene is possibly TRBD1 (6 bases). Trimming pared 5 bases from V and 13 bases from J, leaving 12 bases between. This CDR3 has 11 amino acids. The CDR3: CASSTPGQQYF. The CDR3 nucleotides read TGTGCCAGCAGTACACCGGGACAACAGTACTTC.

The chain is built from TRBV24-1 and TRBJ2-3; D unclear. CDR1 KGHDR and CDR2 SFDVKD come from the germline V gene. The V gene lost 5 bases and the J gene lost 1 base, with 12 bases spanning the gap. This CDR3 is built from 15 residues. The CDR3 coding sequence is TGTGCCACCAGTGTCCGTTTCCAGGGCACAGATACGCAGTATTTT. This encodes CATSVRFQGTDTQYF.

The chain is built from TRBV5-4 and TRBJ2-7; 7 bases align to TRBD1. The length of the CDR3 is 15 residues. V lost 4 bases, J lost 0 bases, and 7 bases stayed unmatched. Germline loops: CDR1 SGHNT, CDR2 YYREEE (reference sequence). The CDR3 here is CASSAQDRLSYEQYF. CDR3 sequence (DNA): TGTGCCAGCAGCGCCCAGGACAGGCTCTCCTACGAGCAGTACTTC. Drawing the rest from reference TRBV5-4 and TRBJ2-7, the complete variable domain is ETGVTQSPTHLIKTRGQQVTLRCSSQSGHNTVSWYQQALGQGPQFIFQYYREEENGRGNFPPRFSGLQFPNYSSELNVNALELDDSALYLCASSAQDRLSYEQYFGPGTRLTVT.

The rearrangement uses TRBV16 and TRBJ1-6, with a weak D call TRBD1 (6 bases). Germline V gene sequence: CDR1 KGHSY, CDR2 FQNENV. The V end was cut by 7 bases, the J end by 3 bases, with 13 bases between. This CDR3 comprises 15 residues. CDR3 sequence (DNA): TGTGCCAGCATACAGGGCTCGGACTATAATTCACCCCTCCACTTT. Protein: CASIQGSDYNSPLHF.

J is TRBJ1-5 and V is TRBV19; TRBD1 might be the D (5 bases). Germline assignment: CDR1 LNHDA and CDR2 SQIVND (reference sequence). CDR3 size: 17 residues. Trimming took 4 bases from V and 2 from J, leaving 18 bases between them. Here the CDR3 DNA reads TGTGCCAGTAGTACCCGATGGGGAAGGGACGGCAATCAGCCCCAGCATTTT. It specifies CASSTRWGRDGNQPQHF. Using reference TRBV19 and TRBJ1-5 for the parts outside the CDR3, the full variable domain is DGGITQSPKYLFRKEGQNVTLSCEQNLNHDAMYWYRQDPGQGLRLIYYSQIVNDFQKGDIAEGYSVSREKKESFPLTVTSAQKNPTAFYLCASSTRWGRDGNQPQHFGDGTRLSIL.

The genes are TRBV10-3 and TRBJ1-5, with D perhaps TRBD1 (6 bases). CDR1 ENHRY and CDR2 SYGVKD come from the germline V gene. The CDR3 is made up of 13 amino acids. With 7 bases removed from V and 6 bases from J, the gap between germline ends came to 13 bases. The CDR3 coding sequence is TGTGCCATCATGAGGGGGGGCTTTCAGCCCCAGCATTTT. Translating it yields CAIMRGGFQPQHF.

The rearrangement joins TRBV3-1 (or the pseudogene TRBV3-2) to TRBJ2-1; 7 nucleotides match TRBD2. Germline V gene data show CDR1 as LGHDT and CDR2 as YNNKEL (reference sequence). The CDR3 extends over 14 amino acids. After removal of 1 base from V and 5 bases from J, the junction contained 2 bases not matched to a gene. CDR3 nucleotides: TGTGCCAGCAGCCAAGGTCTAGCGGACAATGAGCAGTTCTTC. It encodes CASSQGLADNEQFF.

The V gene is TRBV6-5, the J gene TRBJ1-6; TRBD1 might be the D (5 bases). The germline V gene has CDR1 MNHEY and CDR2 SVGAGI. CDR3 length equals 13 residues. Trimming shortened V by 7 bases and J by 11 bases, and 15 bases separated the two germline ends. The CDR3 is CASKPAGVAPLHF. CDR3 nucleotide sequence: TGTGCCAGCAAACCAGCGGGGGTTGCACCCCTCCACTTT.

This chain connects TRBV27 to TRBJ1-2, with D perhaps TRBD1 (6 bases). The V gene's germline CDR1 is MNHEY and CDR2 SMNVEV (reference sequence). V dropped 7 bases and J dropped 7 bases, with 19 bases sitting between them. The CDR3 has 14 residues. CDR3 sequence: CASTTRDGGLGYTF. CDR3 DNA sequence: TGTGCCAGCACCACAAGAGACGGGGGGCTTGGCTACACCTTC.

CDR3 protein: CASSSQDRGDGELFF. The CDR3 region has the DNA TGTGCCAGCAGTTCACAAGACAGGGGGGACGGGGAGCTGTTTTTT. This chain joins TRBV6-6 and TRBJ2-2; the match to TRBD1 covers 9 bases. Germline V CDR1 and CDR2: MNHNY, SVGAGI (reference sequence). The CDR3 has 15 amino acids. Losses at the gene ends were 4 bases for V and 7 bases for J; bases not matched to a gene: 7.

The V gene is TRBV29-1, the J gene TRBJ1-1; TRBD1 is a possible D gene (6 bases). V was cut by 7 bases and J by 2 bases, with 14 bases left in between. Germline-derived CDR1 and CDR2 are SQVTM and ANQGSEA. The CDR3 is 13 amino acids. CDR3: CSDQGSSNTEAFF. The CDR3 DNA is TGCAGCGATCAGGGGTCGAGTAACACTGAAGCTTTCTTT. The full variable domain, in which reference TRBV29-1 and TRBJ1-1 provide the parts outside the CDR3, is SAVISQKPSRDICQRGTSLTIQCQVDSQVTMMFWYRQQPGQSLTLIATANQGSEATYESGFVIDKFPISRPNLTFSTLTVSNMSPEDSSIYLCSDQGSSNTEAFFGQGTRLTVV.

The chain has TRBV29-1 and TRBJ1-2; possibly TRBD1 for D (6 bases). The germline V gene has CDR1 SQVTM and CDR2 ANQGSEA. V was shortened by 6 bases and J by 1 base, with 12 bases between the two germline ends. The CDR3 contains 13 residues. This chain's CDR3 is CSVGDILNYGYTF. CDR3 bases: TGCAGCGTGGGGGACATCCTTAACTATGGCTACACCTTC.

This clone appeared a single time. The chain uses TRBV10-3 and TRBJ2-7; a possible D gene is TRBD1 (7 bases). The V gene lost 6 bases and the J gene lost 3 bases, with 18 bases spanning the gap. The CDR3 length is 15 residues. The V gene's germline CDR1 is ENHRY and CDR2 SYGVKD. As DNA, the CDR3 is TGTGCCATCAGCCAGAGGGGGGACAGATTCTACGAGCAGTACTTC. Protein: CAISQRGDRFYEQYF.

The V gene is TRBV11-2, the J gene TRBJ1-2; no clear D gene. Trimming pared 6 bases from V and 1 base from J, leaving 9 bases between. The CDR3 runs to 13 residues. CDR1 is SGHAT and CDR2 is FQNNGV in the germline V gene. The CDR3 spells CASRVNNNYGYTF. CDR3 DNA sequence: TGTGCCAGCAGGGTGAACAATAACTATGGCTACACCTTC.

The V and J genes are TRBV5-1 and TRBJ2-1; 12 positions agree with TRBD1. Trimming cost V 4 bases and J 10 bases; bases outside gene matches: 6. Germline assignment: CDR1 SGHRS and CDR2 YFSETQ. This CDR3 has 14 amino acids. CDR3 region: CASSGDRGRWEQFF. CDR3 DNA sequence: TGCGCCAGCAGCGGGGACAGGGGGCGATGGGAGCAGTTCTTC.

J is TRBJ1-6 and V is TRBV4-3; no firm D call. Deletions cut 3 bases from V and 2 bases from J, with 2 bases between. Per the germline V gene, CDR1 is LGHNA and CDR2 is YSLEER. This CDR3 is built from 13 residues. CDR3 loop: CASSQTYNSPLHF. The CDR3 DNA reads TGCGCCAGCAGCCAGACCTATAATTCACCCCTCCACTTT.

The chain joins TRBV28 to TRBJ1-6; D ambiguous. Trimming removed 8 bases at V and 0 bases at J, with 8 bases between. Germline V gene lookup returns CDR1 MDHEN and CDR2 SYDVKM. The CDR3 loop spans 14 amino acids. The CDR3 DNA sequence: TGTGCCAGCCTTGGGGTCTCCTATAATTCACCCCTCCACTTT. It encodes CASLGVSYNSPLHF.

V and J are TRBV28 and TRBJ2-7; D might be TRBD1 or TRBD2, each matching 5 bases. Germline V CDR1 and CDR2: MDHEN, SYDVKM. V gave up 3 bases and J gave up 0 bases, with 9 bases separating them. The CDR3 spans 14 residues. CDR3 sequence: CASSFGGASYEQYF. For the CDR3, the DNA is TGTGCCAGCAGTTTTGGGGGAGCCTCCTACGAGCAGTACTTC.